The clone carrying this T cell receptor beta chain has more than one count but fewer than ten. Its matching antigen is unknown. The germline V and J ends were trimmed by 0 bases and 1 base, with 13 bases remaining between them. This CDR3 spans 16 amino acids. CDR1 is SGHRS and CDR2 is YFSETQ in the germline V gene. It was through 5'RACE template switching that TCR cDNA was made, with a universal primer site and UMIs added. TCRdb re-derived calls from the 5' RACE reads in MiXCR, one entry per CDR3 protein. The sample shows 300,000 or so distinct CDR3 sequences, approximately 3.9% of them seen only once. This entry comes from a study of T cells after yellow fever vaccination. Study-level background: Libraries from low-cell-number fractions were prepared with the SMART-Seq v4 Ultra Low Input RNA kit.

General study findings and limits: Weaker overall, the secondary response nonetheless peaked faster (day 5 versus 15). The study re-detected most primary-vaccination clones after the booster (roughly 95% CD4, around 89% CD8).

This TCR was sampled from a man aged 18 to 29 who received the YFV17D yellow fever vaccine. Specimen: PBMCs, collected 5 days after the yellow fever booster vaccination. This chain uses TRBV5-1 with TRBJ2-5; D is unclear. CDR3 coding DNA: TGCGCCAGCAGCTTGGGTCGGCAGTCTCCCCAAGAGACCCAGTACTTC. Protein sequence: CASSLGRQSPQETQYF.